This T cell receptor (beta chain) was recovered during a study of blood T cell repertoires in COVID-19. Measured with immunoSEQ multiplex PCR; TCRdb has only the in-frame clones, and not every one. The repertoire has some 260,000 clones, more than 75% of them found once; the top ten carry 0.95% to 1%. The CDR3 is 13 residues long. Trimming took off 5 bases at V and 7 bases at J, with 12 bases between the two ends. Germline V gene data show CDR1 as SGHTA and CDR2 as FQGNSA. This clone was detected once. This clonotype originated in a middle-aged woman who had recovered from COVID-19. V is TRBV7-2 and J is TRBJ1-5; no reliable D call. The sequenced material came from peripheral blood. CDR3 in amino acids: CASSPRLGQPQHF. The CDR3 DNA reads as TGTGCCAGCAGCCCCCGTCTGGGCCAGCCCCAGCATTTT.